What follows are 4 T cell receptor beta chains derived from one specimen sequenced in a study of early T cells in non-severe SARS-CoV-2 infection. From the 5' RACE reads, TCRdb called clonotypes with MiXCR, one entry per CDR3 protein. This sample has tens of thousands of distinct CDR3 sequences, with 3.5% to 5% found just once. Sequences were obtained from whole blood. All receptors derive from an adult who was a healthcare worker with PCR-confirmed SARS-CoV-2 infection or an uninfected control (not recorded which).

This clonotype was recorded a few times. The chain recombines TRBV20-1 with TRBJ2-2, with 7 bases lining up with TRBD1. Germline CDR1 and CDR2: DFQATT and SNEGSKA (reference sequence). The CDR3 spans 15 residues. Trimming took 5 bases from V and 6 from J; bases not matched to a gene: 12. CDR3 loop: CSARPGQGVPGELFF. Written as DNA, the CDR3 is TGCAGTGCTCGCCCCGGGCAGGGGGTCCCCGGGGAGCTGTTTTTT.

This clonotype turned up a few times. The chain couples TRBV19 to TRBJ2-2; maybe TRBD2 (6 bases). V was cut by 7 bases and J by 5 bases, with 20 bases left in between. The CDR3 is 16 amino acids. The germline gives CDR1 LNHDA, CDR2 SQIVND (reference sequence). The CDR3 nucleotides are TGTGCCAGTATTGGGCGCGGGGCGGGTGGAACCGGGGAGCTGTTTTTT. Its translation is CASIGRGAGGTGELFF.

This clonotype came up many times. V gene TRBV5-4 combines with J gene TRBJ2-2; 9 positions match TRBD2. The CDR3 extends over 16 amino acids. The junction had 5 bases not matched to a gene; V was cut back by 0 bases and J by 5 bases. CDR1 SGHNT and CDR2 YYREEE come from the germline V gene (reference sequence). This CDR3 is CASSLASGARTGELFF. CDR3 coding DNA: TGTGCCAGCAGCTTGGCTAGCGGGGCGAGGACCGGGGAGCTGTTTTTT.

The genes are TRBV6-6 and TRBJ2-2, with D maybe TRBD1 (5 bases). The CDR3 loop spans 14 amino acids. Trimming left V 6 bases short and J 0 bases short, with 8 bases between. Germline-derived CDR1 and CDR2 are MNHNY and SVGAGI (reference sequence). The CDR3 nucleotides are TGTGCCAGCAGACAGGATCCGAACACCGGGGAGCTGTTTTTT. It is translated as CASRQDPNTGELFF.